The next 28 T cell receptor beta chains were all read from a single sample in a study of T cell changes during pregnancy in multiple sclerosis. Assay: immunoSEQ multiplex PCR; the TCRdb copy retains only in-frame clones and omits some. Among 19,000 or so clones listed, around 90% were seen once. The specimen was CD8+ T cells from peripheral blood mononuclear cells, collected after pregnancy. The receptors stem from a female donor in good health, enrolled as a control in a pregnancy study.

The genes are TRBV7-9 and TRBJ2-2; 7 bases map to TRBD1. This CDR3 has 15 amino acids. V shed 5 bases, J shed 6 bases, and the junction held 9 bases outside the gene matches. CDR1 is SEHNR and CDR2 is FQNEAQ in the germline V gene (reference sequence). The CDR3 bases are TGTGCCAGCAGCATCCGGAGGACAGGTCCCGGGGAGCTGTTTTTT. Its protein is CASSIRRTGPGELFF.

J is TRBJ1-1 and V is TRBV9, with D possibly being TRBD1 (5 bases). The V end lost 3 bases, the J end lost 10 bases, and 16 bases lay between the germline ends. This CDR3 has 13 amino acids. CDR1 and CDR2 (germline): SGDLS, YYNGEE. DNA for the CDR3: TGTGCCAGCAGCGACTCCTTGGAGGGGATAGCTTTCTTT. Translating gives CASSDSLEGIAFF.

The chain carries TRBV27 and TRBJ2-7, with D possibly matching TRBD2 (5 bases). The CDR3 is made up of 13 amino acids. CDR1 and CDR2 from the germline V gene are MNHEY and SMNVEV (reference sequence). The V end was cut by 3 bases, the J end by 3 bases, with 9 bases between. For the CDR3, the DNA is TGTGCCAGCAGTTTCTCGGCGGGCTACGAGCAGTACTTC. It translates to CASSFSAGYEQYF.

The rearrangement uses TRBV13 and TRBJ1-5; TRBD1 agrees at 9 bases. Looked up from germline, CDR1 is PRHDT and CDR2 is FYEKMQ (reference sequence). Trimming took 5 bases from V and 5 from J; bases not matched to a gene: 7. The CDR3 consists of 15 residues. The CDR3, as DNA: TGTGCCAGCAGCCCGCGGACAGGGGAGTATCAGCCCCAGCATTTT. This codes for CASSPRTGEYQPQHF.

This sequence joins TRBV4-2 and TRBJ1-2; TRBD1 matches 8 bases. The V and J ends lost 4 bases and 7 bases, in that order; junction bases with no gene match: 29. Germline values: CDR1 LGHNA, CDR2 YNFKEQ. This CDR3 has 21 residues. The CDR3 reads CASSPRAGSYHGRGRWGGYTF. The CDR3 DNA reads as TGTGCCAGCAGCCCCCGAGCCGGCTCATACCACGGCAGGGGGCGCTGGGGTGGCTACACCTTC.

The chain carries TRBV11-1 and TRBJ2-7; D might be TRBD1 (7 bases). Germline V CDR1 and CDR2: SGHAT, FQDESV (reference sequence). Trimming stripped 5 bases from V and 2 bases from J, with 16 bases between. The CDR3 contains 15 residues. The CDR3 DNA reads TGTGCCAGCAGCAAAACTACAGGGGAGGCCTACGAGCAGTACTTC. This translates into CASSKTTGEAYEQYF.

The chain combines TRBV5-6 with TRBJ2-7; maybe TRBD2 (6 bases). V lost 3 bases and J 6 bases, leaving 16 bases between the germline ends. The CDR3 sequence is 14 residues long. In germline, CDR1 is SGHDT, CDR2 YYEEEE. CDR3 DNA: TGTGCCAGCAGCTGGAGGGGCAGGGAGGTCGAGCAGTACTTC. It yields the protein CASSWRGREVEQYF.

The chain couples TRBV19 to TRBJ1-1, with D tentatively TRBD1 (5 bases). The CDR3 sequence is 12 residues long. The germline V gene encodes CDR1 LNHDA and CDR2 SQIVND (reference sequence). Between the trimmed V and J ends, which lost 3 bases and 6 bases, there was a span of 8 bases. The CDR3 sequence: CASSIGGAEAFF. The DNA of the CDR3 is TGTGCCAGTAGTATCGGGGGAGCTGAAGCTTTCTTT. Together with reference TRBV19 and TRBJ1-1, the CDR3 gives the full variable domain: DGGITQSPKYLFRKEGQNVTLSCEQNLNHDAMYWYRQDPGQGLRLIYYSQIVNDFQKGDIAEGYSVSREKKESFPLTVTSAQKNPTAFYLCASSIGGAEAFFGQGTRLTVV.

This chain connects TRBV9 to TRBJ2-3, with 9 bases matching TRBD2. V was clipped by 0 bases and J by 4 bases; unmatched bases: 6. The germline CDR1 and CDR2 sequences are SGDLS and YYNGEE. The CDR3 is made up of 16 amino acids. The CDR3 loop reads CASSVVISGSADTQYF. The CDR3 DNA follows: TGTGCCAGCAGCGTAGTGATTAGCGGGAGTGCAGATACGCAGTATTTT.

This chain joins TRBV5-6 and TRBJ2-7; tentatively, D is TRBD1 (5 bases). The V end lost 0 bases, the J end lost 5 bases, and 12 bases lay between the germline ends. The length of the CDR3 is 14 residues. Looked up from germline, CDR1 is SGHDT and CDR2 is YYEEEE. Here the CDR3 DNA reads TGTGCCAGCAGCTTGGCGGGCAGGGTCGACGAGCAGTACTTC. Its protein product is CASSLAGRVDEQYF.

This clone was observed a single time. The V call is TRBV19, the J call TRBJ1-1, with D possibly TRBD1 on 6 matching bases. Germline V gene lookup returns CDR1 LNHDA and CDR2 SQIVND (reference sequence). V was trimmed by 5 bases and J by 2 bases, leaving 21 bases between them. The CDR3 is made up of 17 amino acids. CDR3 residues: CASSFPLPDRVNTEAFF. The CDR3 region has the DNA TGTGCCAGTAGTTTCCCACTCCCGGACAGAGTAAACACTGAAGCTTTCTTT.

This chain links TRBV28 with TRBJ2-1; TRBD2 agrees at 7 bases. The junction had 14 bases not matched to a gene; V was cut back by 8 bases and J by 10 bases. The CDR3 spans 14 residues. The germline V gene has CDR1 MDHEN and CDR2 SYDVKM. For the CDR3, the DNA is TGTGCCAGCCGAGGGGAGGGAGAGTCGCGGGAGCAGTTCTTC. Protein product: CASRGEGESREQFF. Combining the CDR3 with reference TRBV28 and TRBJ2-1 gives the whole variable domain DVKVTQSSRYLVKRTGEKVFLECVQDMDHENMFWYRQDPGLGLRLIYFSYDVKMKEKGDIPEGYSVSREKKERFSLILESASTNQTSMYLCASRGEGESREQFFGPGTRLTVL.

V gene TRBV28 combines with J gene TRBJ1-2, with unresolved D. Germline-derived CDR1 and CDR2 are MDHEN and SYDVKM. The CDR3 has 13 amino acids. V was shortened by 6 bases and J by 4 bases, with 12 bases between the two germline ends. The CDR3: CASRPDGSYGYTF. CDR3 nucleotides: TGTGCCAGCAGACCAGACGGGTCCTATGGCTACACCTTC.

This sequence joins TRBV6-5 and TRBJ2-3, with D hard to call. V was clipped by 6 bases and J by 4 bases, with 17 bases between them. CDR1 and CDR2 (germline): MNHEY, SVGAGI. CDR3 length: 15 residues. CDR3 DNA: TGTGCCAGCAGCCCCCTAGAGACCCGGGCAGATACGCAGTATTTT. The encoded protein is CASSPLETRADTQYF.

The chain carries TRBV19 and TRBJ2-7; 7 bases match TRBD1. The CDR3 totals 13 residues. J lost 2 bases, V lost 3 bases, and 1 base had no gene match. Germline V gives CDR1 LNHDA, CDR2 SQIVND (reference sequence). This chain's CDR3 is CASSIGQAYEQYF. CDR3 in DNA: TGTGCCAGTAGTATTGGACAGGCCTACGAGCAGTACTTC.

V usage is TRBV11-3 and J usage is TRBJ2-3; 11 bases align to TRBD2. The germline V gene has CDR1 SGHNT and CDR2 YENEEA. This CDR3 comprises 16 residues. J lost 4 bases, V lost 4 bases, and 7 bases had no gene match. This chain's CDR3 is CASSSYSGGAADTQYF. The CDR3 nucleotides are TGTGCCAGCAGCTCCTATAGCGGGGGGGCCGCAGATACGCAGTATTTT.

The V and J genes are TRBV6-4 and TRBJ2-3; 11 bases are a match to TRBD2. Trimming at V came to 4 bases and at J to 4 bases, leaving 4 bases not matched to a gene. The V gene's germline CDR1 is MRHNA and CDR2 SNTAGT. CDR3 length: 15 amino acids. For the CDR3, the DNA is TGTGCCAGCAGTGGTAGCGGGGGGGCCTCAGATACGCAGTATTTT. The encoded protein is CASSGSGGASDTQYF.

The chain has TRBV28 and TRBJ1-3, with unresolved D. The CDR3 is 14 residues long. Germline V gene sequence: CDR1 MDHEN, CDR2 SYDVKM. V lost 6 bases to trimming and J lost 2 bases, with 11 bases between them. Here the CDR3 DNA reads TGTGCCAGCAGCCCCAGGCCCCCTGGAAACACCATATATTTT. Translation gives CASSPRPPGNTIYF.

The chain joins TRBV4-1 to TRBJ2-2; TRBD2 aligns across 9 bases. Per germline, CDR1 MGHRA and CDR2 YSYEKL. This CDR3 contains 15 residues. The J segment lost 5 bases and the V segment lost 8 bases, leaving 9 bases of the junction unmatched. The CDR3, as DNA: TGCGCCAGCGGGGGACTAGCCATGAGTACCGGGGAGCTGTTTTTT. It encodes CASGGLAMSTGELFF.

This chain uses TRBV27 with TRBJ2-6; 7 bases agree with TRBD1. Trimming took 6 bases from V and 2 from J; bases not matched to a gene: 7. The germline V gene has CDR1 MNHEY and CDR2 SMNVEV (reference sequence). The CDR3 runs to 16 residues. The CDR3 region is CASSPNRGTGANVLTF. In DNA form, the CDR3 reads TGTGCCAGCAGCCCTAACAGGGGAACTGGGGCCAACGTCCTGACTTTC.

The chain combines TRBV2 with TRBJ2-5; the D gene is possibly TRBD1 (5 bases). V was trimmed by 1 base and J by 5 bases, leaving 11 bases between them. The CDR3 runs 14 residues. CDR1 and CDR2 from the germline V gene are SNHLY and FYNNEI. CDR3: CASSEEWGDETQYF. The CDR3 nucleotides read TGTGCCAGCAGTGAAGAATGGGGCGATGAGACCCAGTACTTC.

The genes are TRBV11-1 and TRBJ2-2; D is possibly TRBD2 (5 bases). Germline V gene data show CDR1 as SGHAT and CDR2 as FQDESV (reference sequence). The CDR3 is made up of 12 amino acids. V lost 10 bases and J 5 bases, leaving 11 bases between the germline ends. This CDR3 is CATATGTGELFF. The CDR3 nucleotides read TGTGCCACCGCAACGGGAACCGGGGAGCTGTTTTTT.

This CDR3 is CASSPRTSGGWDTQYF. In nucleotides, the CDR3 is TGTGCCAGCAGCCCCCGGACTAGCGGAGGATGGGATACGCAGTATTTT. The chain combines TRBV11-3 with TRBJ2-3; 10 nucleotides line up with TRBD2. This CDR3 region has 16 residues. Germline values: CDR1 SGHNT, CDR2 YENEEA. The V segment lost 5 bases and the J segment 6 bases; nucleotides outside the gene matches: 11. Drawing the rest from reference TRBV11-3 and TRBJ2-3, the complete variable domain is EAGVVQSPRYKIIEKKQPVAFWCNPISGHNTLYWYLQNLGQGPELLIRYENEEAVDDSQLPKDRFSAERLKGVDSTLKIQPAELGDSAVYLCASSPRTSGGWDTQYFGPGTRLTVL.

This rearrangement joins TRBV5-1 to TRBJ2-7; D possibly corresponds to TRBD1 (5 bases). V was shortened by 4 bases and J by 3 bases, with 8 bases between the two germline ends. Germline V gives CDR1 SGHRS, CDR2 YFSETQ. This CDR3 is built from 12 residues. The CDR3 sequence: CASSPDSYEQYF. CDR3 coding DNA: TGCGCCAGCAGCCCTGACAGCTACGAGCAGTACTTC.

V is TRBV27 and J is TRBJ2-1; 7 nucleotides match TRBD2. The CDR3 spans 14 residues. V was pared by 3 bases and J by 5 bases, with 4 bases of the junction left unmatched. Germline assignment: CDR1 MNHEY and CDR2 SMNVEV (reference sequence). This CDR3 reads CASSFRTSDNEQFF. The CDR3 coding sequence is TGTGCCAGCAGTTTCCGTACTAGCGACAATGAGCAGTTCTTC.

Remarks on this clone: One junction end does not reproduce the germline sequence, and a read error may be involved. The chain links TRBV10-3 to TRBJ1-2, with D possibly matching TRBD1 (5 bases). CDR1 is ENHRY and CDR2 is SYGVKD in the germline V gene. The CDR3 spans 14 residues. In DNA, the CDR3 is TGTGCCAGCCTACACAACAGGACGGAGGGCTTGAAGAAATTC. This codes for CASLHNRTEGLKKF.

The rearrangement uses TRBV7-9 and TRBJ2-1, with no clear D. The CDR3 contains 15 residues. V lost 5 bases and J 1 base, leaving 12 bases between the germline ends. From germline, CDR1 is SEHNR and CDR2 FQNEAQ (reference sequence). This chain's CDR3 is CASSPSEVSYNEQFF. DNA for the CDR3: TGTGCCAGCAGCCCCTCAGAGGTTTCCTACAATGAGCAGTTCTTC.

CDR3 in amino acids: CASSQDRGVGAEAFF. The CDR3 DNA reads as TGCGCCAGCAGCCAAGACAGGGGAGTGGGAGCTGAAGCTTTCTTT. This chain joins TRBV4-1 and TRBJ1-1; a weak D match, TRBD1 (6 bases). There are 15 residues in the CDR3. Per the germline V gene, CDR1 is MGHRA and CDR2 is YSYEKL. Trimming stripped 0 bases from V and 6 bases from J, with 14 bases between.